This T cell receptor beta chain stems from a study of shared clonotypes between healthy human individuals. Assay: immunoSEQ multiplex PCR; the TCRdb copy retains only in-frame clones and omits some. The sample includes 400,000 or so clones, around 96% seen only once; the top ten take approximately 0.32%. Trimming left V 3 bases short and J 2 bases short, with 18 bases between. Germline CDR1 and CDR2: SEHNR and FQNEAQ (reference sequence). The CDR3 has 17 residues. Points from the study as a whole: Naive CD4 clonotype sharing across several donors was approximately 5%. Depth was large, yet rarefaction showed that sorted-subset sequencing was incomplete.

With regard to this clone: Its antigen is unidentified.

Donors, healthy HIV-negative adults, lacked recent acute infections or vaccinations. Each donor was a Caucasian adult residing in Nashville, Tennessee. The sequenced sample was memory CD8+ T cells sorted from blood. Subset specified: CD45RO+ cells pooled with CCR7-negative TemRA cells. The TCR sequence derives from a man aged 30 to 39 in good health. The rearrangement joins TRBV7-9 to TRBJ2-3; D uncertain. The CDR3 DNA follows: TGTGCCAGCAGCTTCCTTCGGACCTCTGCCACCACAGATACGCAGTATTTT. This encodes CASSFLRTSATTDTQYF.